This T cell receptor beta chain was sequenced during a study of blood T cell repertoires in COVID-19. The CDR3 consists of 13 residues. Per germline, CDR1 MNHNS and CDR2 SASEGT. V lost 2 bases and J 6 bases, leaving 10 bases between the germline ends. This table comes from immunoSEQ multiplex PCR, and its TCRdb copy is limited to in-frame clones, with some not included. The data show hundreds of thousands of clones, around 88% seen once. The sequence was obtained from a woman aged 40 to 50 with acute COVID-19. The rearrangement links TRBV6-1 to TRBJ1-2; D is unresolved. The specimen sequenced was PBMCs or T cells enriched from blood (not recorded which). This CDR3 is CASSEWERDGYTF. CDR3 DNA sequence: TGTGCCAGCAGTGAATGGGAGAGGGATGGCTACACCTTC.